This TCR beta chain comes out of a study of cytomegalovirus exposure and HLA in healthy donors. PCR used 60 Vbeta primers and 13 Jbeta primers. Method: immunoSEQ multiplex PCR; TCRdb's copy keeps in-frame clones and lacks some. The sample shows approximately 79,000 clones, 78% of them seen only once. Healthy bone marrow donors made up the donor group. Study-level results: Later on, an analysis showed TCR association rates differing by HLA locus, with DRB1 the most and HLA-C the fewest.

In its sample, this clone was seen a few times. The target antigen is unknown. The specimen was PBMCs. The sequence derives from a man aged 40-50 years in good health and CMV-seronegative.

The CDR3 sequence is CASSSGQGDNEQFF. Written as DNA, the CDR3 is TGTGCCAGCAGTTCGGGACAGGGAGACAATGAGCAGTTCTTC. The chain couples TRBV28 to TRBJ2-1; 9 bases align to TRBD1. J gave up 5 bases and V 4 bases, and 3 bases lay outside the gene matches. The CDR3 totals 14 residues. Germline-derived CDR1 and CDR2 are MDHEN and SYDVKM.